Presented here are 25 T cell receptor beta chains from one specimen sequenced in a study of blood T cell repertoires in COVID-19. Clones were read by immunoSEQ multiplex PCR, and TCRdb kept only the in-frame ones, dropping some. The table includes more than 100,000 clones, 84% detected once. The sequenced sample consisted of PBMCs or T cells enriched from blood (not recorded which). The receptors shown here come from a woman in her thirties who had recovered from COVID-19.

The V gene is TRBV6-6, the J gene TRBJ1-5, with 7 bases fitting TRBD1. Germline V CDR1 and CDR2: MNHNY, SVGAGI (reference sequence). This CDR3 has 13 residues. With 6 bases clipped from V and 6 bases from J, the junction kept 5 bases outside the gene matches. The CDR3 loop reads CASSQGVAQPQHF. DNA for the CDR3: TGTGCCAGCAGCCAGGGGGTTGCTCAGCCCCAGCATTTT.

The chain uses TRBV28 and TRBJ1-6, with unresolved D. The CDR3 contains 14 residues. Germline V lookup: CDR1 MDHEN, CDR2 SYDVKM. The germline V and J ends were trimmed by 2 bases and 2 bases, with 4 bases remaining between them. CDR3 sequence (DNA): TGTGCCAGCAGTTTAGTAACCTATAATTCACCCCTCCACTTT. This gives the protein CASSLVTYNSPLHF. The whole variable domain, remainder taken from reference TRBV28 and TRBJ1-6, is DVKVTQSSRYLVKRTGEKVFLECVQDMDHENMFWYRQDPGLGLRLIYFSYDVKMKEKGDIPEGYSVSREKKERFSLILESASTNQTSMYLCASSLVTYNSPLHFGNGTRLTVT.

The genes are TRBV19 and TRBJ2-1, with D tentatively TRBD1 (7 bases). The CDR3 has 14 amino acids. The V end was cut by 5 bases, the J end by 9 bases, with 17 bases between. CDR1 and CDR2 from the germline V gene are LNHDA and SQIVND (reference sequence). CDR3 sequence (DNA): TGTGCCAGTAGTCGCCGTCACCAGGGGGGTGAGCAGTTCTTC. Protein: CASSRRHQGGEQFF.

The chain uses TRBV5-8 and TRBJ2-2, with 8 nucleotides matching TRBD1. The CDR3 consists of 16 residues. Germline V gene sequence: CDR1 SGHTS, CDR2 YDEGEE. After removal of 4 bases from V and 2 bases from J, the junction contained 7 bases not matched to a gene. CDR3 DNA: TGTGCCAGCAGCCCACGGGACAGGAAAAACACCGGGGAGCTGTTTTTT. Translation: CASSPRDRKNTGELFF.

The genes are TRBV6-2 or TRBV6-3 and TRBJ2-4, with D maybe TRBD1 (5 bases). This CDR3 has 19 residues. The V end was cut by 2 bases, the J end by 0 bases, with 20 bases between. Germline-derived CDR1 and CDR2 are MNHEY and SVGEGT. CDR3 coding DNA: TGTGCCAGCAGTTACACCCTAACAGGAGTAGAACTAGCCAAAAACATTCAGTACTTC. Protein product: CASSYTLTGVELAKNIQYF.

The chain links TRBV29-1 to TRBJ2-3; 10 bases align to TRBD2. CDR1 and CDR2 (germline): SQVTM, ANQGSEA. The V and J ends lost 4 bases and 1 base, in that order; junction bases with no gene match: 5. This CDR3 region has 15 residues. CDR3: CSVVEGTSGTDTQYF. CDR3 coding DNA: TGCAGCGTTGTAGAGGGGACTAGCGGCACAGATACGCAGTATTTT.

This rearrangement joins TRBV27 to TRBJ2-2, with TRBD2 matching 10 bases. This CDR3 has 15 amino acids. Germline V lookup: CDR1 MNHEY, CDR2 SMNVEV (reference sequence). The V and J ends lost 6 bases and 5 bases, in that order; junction bases with no gene match: 6. The CDR3 region is CASRPTSGITGELFF. CDR3 in DNA: TGTGCCAGCAGACCAACTAGCGGGATTACCGGGGAGCTGTTTTTT.

This chain links TRBV6-5 with TRBJ1-2, with TRBD1 matching over 9 bases. After removal of 4 bases from V and 4 bases from J, the junction contained 7 bases not matched to a gene. Germline-derived CDR1 and CDR2 are MNHEY and SVGAGI. The CDR3 has 15 residues. CDR3 loop: CASSLRLTGGYGYTF. For the CDR3, the DNA is TGTGCCAGCAGTTTACGACTGACAGGGGGCTATGGCTACACCTTC.

This chain links TRBV30 with TRBJ2-5, with D tentatively TRBD1 (5 bases). The CDR3 consists of 11 residues. Germline V gene sequence: CDR1 GTSNPN, CDR2 SVGIG (reference sequence). Trimming pared 5 bases from V and 3 bases from J, leaving 7 bases between. CDR3 sequence (DNA): TGTGCCTGGGGGGCGGAAGAGACCCAGTACTTC. Its protein product is CAWGAEETQYF.

V and J are TRBV7-8 and TRBJ2-2, with TRBD2 matching over 11 bases. V was pared by 2 bases and J by 7 bases, with 15 bases of the junction left unmatched. The CDR3 sequence is 19 residues long. Germline V gene data show CDR1 as SGHVS and CDR2 as FQNEAQ. CDR3 nucleotides: TGTGCCAGCAGCTTATACGGGAAGATAGCGGGAGGGAGCTTCGGGGAGCTGTTTTTT. As protein: CASSLYGKIAGGSFGELFF.

This chain joins TRBV30 and TRBJ1-1, with D perhaps TRBD1 (5 bases). The germline gives CDR1 GTSNPN, CDR2 SVGIG (reference sequence). The CDR3 is 16 amino acids. Trimming removed 2 bases at V and 4 bases at J, with 20 bases between. The CDR3 DNA is TGTGCCTGGAGTCTCCCGGGCTCCTCCGGGGGCACTGAAGCTTTCTTT. Protein: CAWSLPGSSGGTEAFF.

The rearrangement uses TRBV19 and TRBJ2-2; TRBD1 matches 7 bases. This CDR3 contains 17 residues. J was trimmed by 4 bases and V by 5 bases; bases with no gene match: 13. CDR1 is LNHDA, CDR2 SQIVND, per germline (reference sequence). The CDR3 region has the DNA TGTGCCAGTAGTCCAAGAAGACAGGGAGTTCGCACCGGGGAGCTGTTTTTT. This translates into CASSPRRQGVRTGELFF.

This chain connects TRBV6-4 to TRBJ2-3; 9 nucleotides line up with TRBD1. The V segment lost 4 bases and the J segment 2 bases; nucleotides outside the gene matches: 10. There are 17 residues in the CDR3. Germline V lookup: CDR1 MRHNA, CDR2 SNTAGT. CDR3 DNA: TGTGCCAGCAGTGCCGTCCCGGGACAGGGACCCACAGATACGCAGTATTTT. Its translation is CASSAVPGQGPTDTQYF.

This clone occurred a few times. The chain links TRBV21-1 to TRBJ1-4; TRBD1 is taken as the D call from the table, unchecked against the DNA. TRBV21-1 is a known pseudogene. The CDR3 has 16 amino acids. Here the CDR3 DNA reads TGTGCCAGCAAGGGGGATAAGGCGGTAACTAATGAAAAACTGTTTTTT. It codes for CASKGDKAVTNEKLFF.

This clone was seen a single time. The chain links TRBV7-2 to TRBJ1-2, with 10 bases aligning to TRBD1. CDR3 length: 16 amino acids. Germline-derived CDR1 and CDR2 are SGHTA and FQGNSA. J lost 5 bases, V lost 0 bases, and 6 bases had no gene match. This CDR3 reads CASSLAGQGGAYGYTF. The CDR3 DNA is TGTGCCAGCAGCTTAGCTGGACAGGGGGGGGCGTATGGCTACACCTTC.

Here the CDR3 reads CASSLVRGYGYTF. In DNA form, the CDR3 reads TGTGCCAGCAGCTTAGTCAGGGGCTATGGCTACACCTTC. V usage is TRBV7-8 and J usage is TRBJ1-2, with a possible D match to TRBD1 (6 bases). The CDR3 has 13 amino acids. The germline V gene encodes CDR1 SGHVS and CDR2 FQNEAQ. Trimming left V 1 base short and J 4 bases short, with 7 bases between.

The rearrangement joins TRBV29-1 to TRBJ1-2; D might be TRBD1 (6 bases). The germline V gene has CDR1 SQVTM and CDR2 ANQGSEA. CDR3 size: 13 residues. The V end was cut by 4 bases, the J end by 4 bases, with 13 bases between. In DNA form, the CDR3 reads TGCAGCGTTGTAGGGGGGGAGGGCTATGGCTACACCTTC. Translation: CSVVGGEGYGYTF.

The chain has TRBV7-3 and TRBJ2-1, with 11 bases aligning to TRBD2. CDR3 length: 16 amino acids. V lost 4 bases, J lost 7 bases, and 9 bases stayed unmatched. The V gene's germline CDR1 is SGHTA and CDR2 FQGTGA. CDR3 loop: CASSWSPTSGENEQFF. The CDR3 nucleotides read TGTGCCAGCAGCTGGTCACCGACTAGCGGGGAAAATGAGCAGTTCTTC. The whole variable domain, remainder taken from reference TRBV7-3 and TRBJ2-1, is GAGVSQTPSNKVTEKGKYVELRCDPISGHTALYWYRQSLGQGPEFLIYFQGTGAADDSGLPNDRFFAVRPEGSVSTLKIQRTERGDSAVYLCASSWSPTSGENEQFFGPGTRLTVL.

V gene TRBV10-3 combines with J gene TRBJ2-7, with D possibly being TRBD2 (6 bases). The CDR3 loop spans 13 amino acids. The V end lost 6 bases, the J end lost 3 bases, and 12 bases lay between the germline ends. The germline V gene encodes CDR1 ENHRY and CDR2 SYGVKD. The CDR3 is CAIRREDNYEQYF. In DNA form, the CDR3 reads TGTGCCATCAGGAGGGAGGATAACTACGAGCAGTACTTC.

V and J are TRBV11-2 and TRBJ2-7; TRBD1 might be the D (6 bases). The CDR3 consists of 14 residues. Germline V gives CDR1 SGHAT, CDR2 FQNNGV. V lost 1 base and J 5 bases, leaving 12 bases between the germline ends. The CDR3 coding sequence is TGTGCCAGCAGCTTAGGCGTCAGGGGTCACGAGCAGTACTTC. Protein sequence: CASSLGVRGHEQYF.

The rearrangement joins TRBV24-1 to TRBJ2-3; TRBD2 matches 7 bases. This CDR3 has 16 residues. The germline gives CDR1 KGHDR, CDR2 SFDVKD. Germline trimming cut 0 bases from V and 3 bases from J; bases unmatched to any gene: 5. The chain's CDR3 is CATSDLGGSSTDTQYF. CDR3 DNA: TGTGCCACCAGTGATTTGGGCGGGAGTAGTACAGATACGCAGTATTTT.

V gene TRBV7-9 combines with J gene TRBJ1-6; the match to TRBD1 covers 7 bases. With V trimmed by 1 base and J by 3 bases, 6 bases remained unmatched. CDR1 and CDR2 from the germline V gene are SEHNR and FQNEAQ (reference sequence). The CDR3 loop spans 17 amino acids. CDR3 sequence: CASSLVRGQNYNSPLHF. CDR3 bases: TGTGCCAGCAGCTTAGTTAGGGGACAGAACTATAATTCACCCCTCCACTTT.

This clone has a handful of counts. CDR3 sequence: CASSFGQGVNYGYTF. The CDR3 region has the DNA TGTGCCAGCAGTTTTGGGCAGGGGGTAAACTATGGCTACACCTTC. The chain recombines TRBV28 with TRBJ1-2, with 7 bases fitting TRBD1. J lost 2 bases, V lost 3 bases, and 6 bases had no gene match. The germline gives CDR1 MDHEN, CDR2 SYDVKM. The CDR3 loop spans 15 amino acids.

This clone was recorded a few times. The CDR3 spells CASSLNSGTTDTQYF. The CDR3 coding sequence is TGTGCCAGCAGCTTGAATAGCGGGACCACAGATACGCAGTATTTT. The chain has TRBV11-2 and TRBJ2-3; TRBD2 aligns across 8 bases. The V gene's germline CDR1 is SGHAT and CDR2 FQNNGV. J was trimmed by 2 bases and V by 3 bases; bases with no gene match: 4. This CDR3 has 15 residues.

The rearrangement joins TRBV7-6 to TRBJ1-6; no definite D call. The CDR3 consists of 13 residues. Germline V gene data show CDR1 as SGHVS and CDR2 as FNYEAQ. The V end lost 3 bases, the J end lost 11 bases, and 11 bases lay between the germline ends. CDR3 sequence reads: CASSLSQRTPLHF. The CDR3 nucleotides are TGTGCCAGCAGCTTGAGTCAGAGGACACCCCTCCACTTT.